This record covers a single TCR beta chain. Its antigen is not known. These data belong to a study of T cell responses to AZD1222 COVID-19 vaccine. Points from the study as a whole: Only a handful of AZD1222 recipients, more than five in all, had baseline seropositivity. Samples come after the peak T cell response, not at day 14. Nearly half of spike-specific TCRs reportedly target unmutated variant regions.

Data came from immunoSEQ multiplex PCR; TCRdb stores just in-frame clones and leaves some out. The repertoire has approximately 110,000 clones, roughly 88% of them found once; the top ten carry roughly 12%. CDR3 size: 16 residues. Germline CDR1 and CDR2: MGHDK and SYGVNS. Trimming shortened V by 3 bases and J by 0 bases, and 12 bases separated the two germline ends. This sequence joins TRBV25-1 and TRBJ1-3, with a possible D match to TRBD1 (5 bases). Sequenced material: peripheral blood, taken on day 0 of MenACWY control vaccination. The sequence was obtained from an adult in good health. The CDR3 here is CASSDSTVGSGNTIYF. In DNA form, the CDR3 reads TGTGCCAGCAGTGACTCGACAGTTGGCTCTGGAAACACCATATATTTT.